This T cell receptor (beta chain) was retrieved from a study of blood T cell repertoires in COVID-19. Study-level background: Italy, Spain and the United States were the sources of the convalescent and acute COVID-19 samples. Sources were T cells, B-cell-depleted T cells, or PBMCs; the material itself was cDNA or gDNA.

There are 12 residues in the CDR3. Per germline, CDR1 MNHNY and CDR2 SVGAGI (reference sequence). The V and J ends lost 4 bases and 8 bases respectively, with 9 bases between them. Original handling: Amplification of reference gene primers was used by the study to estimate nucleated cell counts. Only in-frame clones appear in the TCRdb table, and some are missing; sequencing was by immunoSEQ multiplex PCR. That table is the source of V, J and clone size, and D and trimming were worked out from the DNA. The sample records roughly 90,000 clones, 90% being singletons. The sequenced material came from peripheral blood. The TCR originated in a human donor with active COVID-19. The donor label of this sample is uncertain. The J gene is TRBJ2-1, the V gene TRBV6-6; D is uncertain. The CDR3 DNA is TGTGCCAGCAGTTTAGGAGTCGATGAGCAGTTCTTC. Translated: CASSLGVDEQFF.